This T cell receptor (beta chain) originates from a study of shared clonotypes between healthy human individuals. The repertoire was sequenced with immunoSEQ multiplex PCR; TCRdb's copy has only in-frame clones and lacks some. The sample has about 2 million clones; about 94% are singletons. The study's findings and limits: The naive CD4 repertoires of several donors were compared, and about 5% of clonotypes were shared. Among donors, clonotype sharing was expected to be affected by sequencing depth. Despite large depth, rarefaction showed incomplete sorted-subset sequencing. Relative to memory subsets, naive subsets generally showed larger estimated richness.

Naive CD8 populations comprised CD45RO-negative cells positively selected for CCR7, excluding terminally differentiated effector memory CD45RA+ cells. As regards this clone: Its antigen is not identified. The sample has other DNA sequences that encode this CDR3 too.

Germline V gives CDR1 LNHDA, CDR2 SQIVND (reference sequence). The CDR3 is 14 residues long. The V end lost 8 bases, the J end lost 6 bases, and 17 bases lay between the germline ends. V gene TRBV19 combines with J gene TRBJ1-5, with D tentatively TRBD1 (6 bases). Sequencing was performed on naive CD8+ T cells sorted from blood. This receptor was obtained from a young man in good health. CDR3 in DNA: TGTGCCAGTCACCATACAGGGACGGGTCAGCCCCAGCATTTT. Translating it yields CASHHTGTGQPQHF.